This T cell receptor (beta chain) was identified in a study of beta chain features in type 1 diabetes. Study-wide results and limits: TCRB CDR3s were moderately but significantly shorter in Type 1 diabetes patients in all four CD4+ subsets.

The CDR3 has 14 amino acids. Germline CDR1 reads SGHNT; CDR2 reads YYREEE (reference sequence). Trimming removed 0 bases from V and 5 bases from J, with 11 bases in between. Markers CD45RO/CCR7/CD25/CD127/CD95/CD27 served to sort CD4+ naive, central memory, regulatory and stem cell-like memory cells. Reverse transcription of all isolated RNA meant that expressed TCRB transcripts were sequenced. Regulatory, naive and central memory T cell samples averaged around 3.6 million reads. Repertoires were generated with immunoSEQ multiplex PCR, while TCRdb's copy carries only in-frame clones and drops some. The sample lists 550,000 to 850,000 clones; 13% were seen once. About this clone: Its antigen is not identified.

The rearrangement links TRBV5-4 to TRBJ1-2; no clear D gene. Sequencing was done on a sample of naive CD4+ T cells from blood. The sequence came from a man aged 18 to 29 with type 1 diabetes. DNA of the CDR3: TGTGCCAGCAGCTTGGCCACTCTTAAGTATGGCTACACCTTC. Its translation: CASSLATLKYGYTF.